This T cell receptor beta chain comes out of a study of post-analysis software for immune sequencing data. Study-wide findings and caveats: Comparison of patients with controls showed about 5 TRBV segments more frequent in patients, TRBV5-6, TRBV5-1 and TRBV20-1 among them.

V lost 3 bases and J 0 bases, leaving 18 bases between the germline ends. CDR3 length: 18 residues. The germline V gene encodes CDR1 LNHNV and CDR2 YYDKDF (reference sequence). Unique molecular identifiers were present in the TCR beta cDNA libraries. TCRdb called the PCR reads again in MiXCR, with one record for every CDR3 protein. The table includes roughly 180,000 distinct CDR3 sequences, approximately 31% detected once. This clonotype showed up just a few times. Its antigen remains unidentified. The chain employs TRBV15 and TRBJ1-5; a weak D match, TRBD1 (5 bases). This sequence originates from a girl aged 5 to 17 with multiple sclerosis. The sample taken for sequencing was blood. The CDR3 reads CATSSGSGWRNSNQPQHF. In DNA form, the CDR3 reads TGTGCCACCAGCAGCGGTTCAGGGTGGAGAAATAGCAATCAGCCCCAGCATTTT.